Each of the 22 T cell receptor beta chains below was sequenced from the same sample in a study of CD8+ T cells in alopecia areata (dated by TCRdb to 2016 to 2018). The library was made by the immunoSEQ multiplex PCR assay. To provide template for TCR sequencing, every sample had RNA extracted and reverse transcribed into cDNA. TCRdb provides this immuneACCESS table in a form limited to in-frame rearrangements. Some clones are lacking; in checked studies, under half of them reflect an unresolved V gene, and why the rest are absent is not known. The sample yields hundreds of thousands of clones; about 60% were counted once. The top ten hold roughly 0.47% of the sample. The sample's time point label, in plain terms: baseline before oral tofacitinib. The sequences come from CD4+ T cells sorted from blood, collected at week 0. The receptors here all came from a human donor with alopecia areata.

This chain joins TRBV23-1 and TRBJ2-7; TRBD1 matches at 7 bases. TRBV23-1 is recorded as an ORF, its role being uncertain. This CDR3 contains 10 residues. V trimming: 5 bases; J trimming: 13 bases; junction bases outside the gene matches: 5. The CDR3 is CASSGDSLYF. In DNA form, the CDR3 reads TGCGCCAGCAGTGGGGACAGCTTATACTTC.

The V and J genes are TRBV29-1 and TRBJ2-5; D tentatively reads TRBD1 or TRBD2 (5 bases each). V lost 4 bases, J lost 1 base, and 10 bases lay in between. CDR3 length: 13 amino acids. Germline V gene data show CDR1 as SQVTM and CDR2 as ANQGSEA. The CDR3 coding sequence is TGCAGCGTTGTTGGGGGTATCCAAGAGACCCAGTACTTC. This encodes CSVVGGIQETQYF.

The chain combines TRBV11-2 with TRBJ2-1; D call uncertain. The CDR3 spans 13 residues. V shed 7 bases and J shed 3 bases, with 10 bases lying between them. The germline V gene encodes CDR1 SGHAT and CDR2 FQNNGV. CDR3 region: CASTRTGYNEQFF. CDR3 DNA: TGTGCCAGCACCCGTACCGGCTACAATGAGCAGTTCTTC.

The gene calls are TRBV14 and TRBJ2-3; 7 bases align to TRBD2. CDR3 length: 15 residues. With 0 bases clipped from V and 3 bases from J, the junction kept 3 bases outside the gene matches. Germline V gene data show CDR1 as SGHDN and CDR2 as FVKESK. The CDR3 region is CASSQDTAGTDTQYF. The CDR3 DNA reads as TGTGCCAGCAGCCAAGATACAGCGGGGACAGATACGCAGTATTTT. Complete variable domain (other parts from reference TRBV14 and TRBJ2-3): EAGVTQFPSHSVIEKGQTVTLRCDPISGHDNLYWYRRVMGKEIKFLLHFVKESKQDESGMPNNRFLAERTGGTYSTLKVQPAELEDSGVYFCASSQDTAGTDTQYFGPGTRLTVL.

V usage is TRBV9 and J usage is TRBJ1-4, with a tentative D call TRBD1 (5 bases). There are 15 residues in the CDR3. V dropped 0 bases and J dropped 7 bases, with 13 bases sitting between them. Germline assignment: CDR1 SGDLS and CDR2 YYNGEE. The CDR3 DNA reads TGTGCCAGCAGCGTAGCCCCGGCAGGGAGTGAAAAACTGTTTTTT. This translates into CASSVAPAGSEKLFF.

The rearrangement links TRBV30 to TRBJ2-4, with D possibly TRBD2 on 6 matching bases. CDR3 length equals 15 residues. Looked up from germline, CDR1 is GTSNPN and CDR2 is SVGIG (reference sequence). Trimming stripped 5 bases from V and 3 bases from J, with 17 bases between. CDR3 sequence (DNA): TGTGCCTGGGGCCCCGGTTTGGGGGGCAAAAACATTCAGTACTTC. Residues: CAWGPGLGGKNIQYF. Full variable domain (remainder filled in from reference TRBV30 and TRBJ2-4): SQTIHQWPATLVQPVGSPLSLECTVEGTSNPNLYWYRQAAGRGLQLLFYSVGIGQISSEVPQNLSASRPQDRQFILSSKKLLLSDSGFYLCAWGPGLGGKNIQYFGAGTRLSVL.

The chain's CDR3 is CASSEDRISGANVLTF. The CDR3 DNA follows: TGTGCCAGCAGTGAAGACAGAATCTCTGGGGCCAACGTCCTGACTTTC. The chain combines TRBV25-1 with TRBJ2-6; TRBD1 might be the D (5 bases). The V and J ends lost 2 bases and 0 bases respectively, with 8 bases between them. The length of the CDR3 is 16 residues. Per the germline V gene, CDR1 is MGHDK and CDR2 is SYGVNS.

This clone was detected a few times. This sequence joins TRBV6-5 and TRBJ1-5; 8 bases are shared with TRBD1. The V gene's germline CDR1 is MNHEY and CDR2 SVGAGI. Germline trimming cut 5 bases from V and 3 bases from J; bases unmatched to any gene: 6. The CDR3 totals 15 residues. CDR3: CASSTQTGANQPQHF. The CDR3 DNA reads as TGTGCCAGCAGTACGCAGACAGGGGCCAATCAGCCCCAGCATTTT.

The chain links TRBV27 to TRBJ2-6; the D gene is possibly TRBD2 (5 bases). CDR1 and CDR2 (germline): MNHEY, SMNVEV (reference sequence). V was shortened by 3 bases and J by 4 bases, with 10 bases between the two germline ends. The CDR3 totals 15 residues. The CDR3 sequence is CASSFRGSGANVLTF. CDR3 nucleotide sequence: TGTGCCAGCAGTTTTAGAGGGAGCGGGGCCAACGTCCTGACTTTC.

The rearrangement links TRBV29-1 to TRBJ1-1; tentatively, D is TRBD1 (6 bases). Germline CDR1 SQVTM, CDR2 ANQGSEA. This CDR3 contains 14 residues. CDR3 sequence: CSVRPTGMNTEAFF. The CDR3 DNA follows: TGCAGTGTCAGACCCACAGGGATGAACACTGAAGCTTTCTTT.

The J gene is TRBJ2-3, the V gene TRBV29-1; TRBD1 matches at 10 bases. CDR1 is SQVTM, CDR2 ANQGSEA, per germline. V lost 6 bases to trimming and J lost 4 bases; unmatched junction nucleotides: 10. CDR3 length: 15 residues. The CDR3 reads CSVGQDRGTPDTQYF. CDR3 DNA sequence: TGCAGCGTCGGTCAGGACAGGGGGACACCAGATACGCAGTATTTT.

A few counts support this clone. This chain uses TRBV5-1 with TRBJ2-7; D unresolved. Germline V gene data show CDR1 as SGHRS and CDR2 as YFSETQ. V dropped 3 bases and J dropped 5 bases, with 9 bases sitting between them. The CDR3 runs 12 residues. CDR3 sequence (DNA): TGCGCCAGCAGCTCCACCCAGCACGAGCAGTACTTC. Translating it yields CASSSTQHEQYF.

In its sample, this clone was seen a few times. The chain carries TRBV29-1 and TRBJ2-7, with D unresolved. This CDR3 spans 12 amino acids. The ends were cut back, 4 bases at V and 2 bases at J, with 9 bases in the middle. The germline V gene has CDR1 SQVTM and CDR2 ANQGSEA. In nucleotides, the CDR3 is TGCAGCGTTGTGGCGGTGGCCTACGAGCAGTACTTC. Translation gives CSVVAVAYEQYF.

This clone was observed a few times. The chain uses TRBV2 and TRBJ2-2; 9 positions agree with TRBD2. Germline V CDR1 and CDR2: SNHLY, FYNNEI. This CDR3 contains 15 residues. J gave up 6 bases and V 3 bases, and 5 bases lay outside the gene matches. Written as DNA, the CDR3 is TGTGCCAGCAGTGAGGTAGCGGGGGTCTCCGGGGAGCTGTTTTTT. It translates to CASSEVAGVSGELFF.

This chain links TRBV6-5 with TRBJ1-1; D is ambiguous. Trimming took off 2 bases at V and 2 bases at J, with 12 bases between the two ends. Germline CDR1 reads MNHEY; CDR2 reads SVGAGI. CDR3 length: 15 amino acids. The CDR3 loop is CASSYAGAKNTEAFF. In nucleotides, the CDR3 is TGTGCCAGCAGTTACGCAGGAGCGAAAAACACTGAAGCTTTCTTT.

As for this clone: At one boundary the junction diverges from the germline segment, which might be a read error. The V and J genes are TRBV4-1 and TRBJ1-5, with TRBD1 matching over 7 bases. Germline V lookup: CDR1 MGHRA, CDR2 YSYEKL. CDR3 length: 15 residues. The CDR3 reads CASSQVIGGNRPQHF. The DNA for the CDR3 is TGCGCCAGCAGCCAAGTGATAGGGGGCAATCGGCCCCAGCATTTT.

The chain recombines TRBV30 with TRBJ1-4; D may be TRBD1 (5 bases). CDR1 GTSNPN and CDR2 SVGIG come from the germline V gene (reference sequence). The CDR3 is 13 amino acids. Trimming removed 4 bases from V and 12 bases from J, with 18 bases in between. The CDR3 region is CAWTGTAFGELFF. In nucleotides, the CDR3 is TGTGCCTGGACCGGGACCGCTTTTGGGGAACTGTTTTTT.

The chain combines TRBV29-1 with TRBJ1-3; D ambiguous. The CDR3 contains 13 residues. CDR1 SQVTM and CDR2 ANQGSEA come from the germline V gene. Trimming left V 7 bases short and J 0 bases short, with 10 bases between. The CDR3, as DNA: TGCAGCGCCGCAGCAGACTCTGGAAACACCATATATTTT. This sequence encodes CSAAADSGNTIYF. Variable domain in full (rest from reference TRBV29-1 and TRBJ1-3): SAVISQKPSRDICQRGTSLTIQCQVDSQVTMMFWYRQQPGQSLTLIATANQGSEATYESGFVIDKFPISRPNLTFSTLTVSNMSPEDSSIYLCSAAADSGNTIYFGEGSWLTVV.

This chain's CDR3 is CASTRAGSYNEQFF. Here the CDR3 DNA reads TGCGCCAGCACTCGGGCAGGCTCCTACAATGAGCAGTTCTTC. The J gene is TRBJ2-1, the V gene TRBV4-1, with unresolved D. Trimming took 7 bases from V and 0 from J, leaving 10 bases between them. The CDR3 length is 14 residues. Germline V gene data show CDR1 as MGHRA and CDR2 as YSYEKL.

The sample holds a few counts of this clone. The chain is built from TRBV30 and TRBJ1-4; unclear D gene. Germline lookup yields CDR1 GTSNPN and CDR2 SVGIG (reference sequence). The CDR3 is 12 amino acids. V shed 6 bases and J shed 6 bases, with 11 bases lying between them. The CDR3 coding sequence is TGTGCCTGCTGGGGTGAAGATGAAAAACTGTTTTTT. Amino acids: CACWGEDEKLFF.

There are a few counts of this clone. The genes are TRBV29-1 and TRBJ2-3, with D perhaps assigned TRBD1 or TRBD2 (5 bases each). Germline V lookup: CDR1 SQVTM, CDR2 ANQGSEA. The CDR3 length is 12 residues. V dropped 7 bases and J dropped 2 bases, with 10 bases sitting between them. The CDR3 DNA is TGCAGCGCCGGGACCCTCACAGATACGCAGTATTTT. This gives the protein CSAGTLTDTQYF.

There are many counts of this clone. The germline gene is not matched at one end of the junction; a read error may be the cause. Here the CDR3 reads CASRQGIARNTEAFF. The DNA of the CDR3 is TGTGCCAGCCGCCAAGGGATAGCCAGGAACACTGAAGCTTTCTTT. The chain links TRBV14 to TRBJ1-1; no clear D gene. The CDR3 spans 15 residues. CDR1 is SGHDN and CDR2 is FVKESK in the germline V gene.